Given below is one T cell receptor (beta chain) in context. These data come from a study of blood T cell repertoires in COVID-19. Study-level background: Samples representing acute and convalescent COVID-19 were sourced from the United States, Italy and Spain.

The CDR3 extends over 15 amino acids. The germline V gene encodes CDR1 SNHLY and CDR2 FYNNEI. The trim removed 6 bases at V and 5 bases at J, leaving 12 bases unmatched. TCRdb's table, derived via immunoSEQ multiplex PCR, lists solely in-frame clones and lacks some. The sample lists some 260,000 clones; approximately 82% were seen once. The J gene is TRBJ2-7, the V gene TRBV2; 8 nucleotides match TRBD1. This TCR was sampled from a woman of 80 years or more with active or convalescent COVID-19. Sequencing used peripheral blood. CDR3 loop: CASRAGQGLGDEQYF. The CDR3 coding sequence is TGTGCCAGCAGGGCAGGACAGGGCCTAGGGGACGAGCAGTACTTC.